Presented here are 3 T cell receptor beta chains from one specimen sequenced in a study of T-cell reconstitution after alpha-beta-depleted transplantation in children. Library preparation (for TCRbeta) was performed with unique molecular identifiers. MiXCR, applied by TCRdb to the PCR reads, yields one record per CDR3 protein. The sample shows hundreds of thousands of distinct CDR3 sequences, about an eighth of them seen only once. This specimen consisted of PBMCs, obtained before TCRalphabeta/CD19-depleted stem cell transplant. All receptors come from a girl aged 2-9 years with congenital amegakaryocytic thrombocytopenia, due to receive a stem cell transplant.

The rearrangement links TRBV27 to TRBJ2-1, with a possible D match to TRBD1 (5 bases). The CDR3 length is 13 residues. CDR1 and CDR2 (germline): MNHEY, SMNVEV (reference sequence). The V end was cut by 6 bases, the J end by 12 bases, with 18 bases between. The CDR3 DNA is TGTGCCAGCAGCGGTCCTGCCAGGGTCATGCAGTTCTTC. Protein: CASSGPARVMQFF.

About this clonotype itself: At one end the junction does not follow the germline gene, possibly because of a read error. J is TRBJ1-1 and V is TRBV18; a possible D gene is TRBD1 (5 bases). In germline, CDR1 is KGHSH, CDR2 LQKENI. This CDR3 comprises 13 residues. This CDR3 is CACSPGRETEAFF. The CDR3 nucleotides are TGTGCCTGCTCACCGGGCAGGGAAACTGAAGCTTTCTTT.

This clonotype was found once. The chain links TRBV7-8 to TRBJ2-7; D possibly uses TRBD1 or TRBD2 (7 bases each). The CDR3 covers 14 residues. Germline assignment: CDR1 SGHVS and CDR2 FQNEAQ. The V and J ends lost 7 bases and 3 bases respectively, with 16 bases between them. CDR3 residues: CASTQGGALYEQYF. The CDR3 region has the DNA TGTGCCAGCACCCAGGGGGGGGCCCTCTACGAGCAGTACTTC. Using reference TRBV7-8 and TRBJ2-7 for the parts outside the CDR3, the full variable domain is GAGVSQSPRYKVAKRGQDVALRCDPISGHVSLFWYQQALGQGPEFLTYFQNEAQLDKSGLPSDRFFAERPEGSVSTLKIQRTQQEDSAVYLCASTQGGALYEQYFGPGTRLTVT.